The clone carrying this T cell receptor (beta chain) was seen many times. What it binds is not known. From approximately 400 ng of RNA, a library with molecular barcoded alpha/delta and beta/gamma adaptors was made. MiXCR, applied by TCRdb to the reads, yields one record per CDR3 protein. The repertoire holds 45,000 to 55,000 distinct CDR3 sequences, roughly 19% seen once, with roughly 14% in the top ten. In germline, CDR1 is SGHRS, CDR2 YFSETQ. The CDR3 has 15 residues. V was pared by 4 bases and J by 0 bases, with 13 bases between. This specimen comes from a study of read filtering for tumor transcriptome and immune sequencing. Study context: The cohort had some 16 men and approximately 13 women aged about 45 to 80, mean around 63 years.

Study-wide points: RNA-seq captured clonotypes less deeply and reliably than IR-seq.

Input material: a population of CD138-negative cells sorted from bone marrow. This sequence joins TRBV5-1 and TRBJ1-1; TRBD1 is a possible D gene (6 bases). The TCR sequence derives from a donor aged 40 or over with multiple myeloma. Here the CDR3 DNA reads TGCGCCAGCAGCCCCGAGACAGGATTGAACACTGAAGCTTTCTTT. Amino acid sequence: CASSPETGLNTEAFF.